This TCR beta chain derives from a study of shared clonotypes between healthy human individuals. Data came from immunoSEQ multiplex PCR; TCRdb stores just in-frame clones and leaves some out. The repertoire holds about 2.4 million clones, approximately 94% seen once, with approximately 0.37% in the top ten. V shed 0 bases and J shed 7 bases, with 16 bases lying between them. This CDR3 contains 15 residues. Germline V CDR1 and CDR2: MNHEY, SVGAGI. The split of CD4+ cells yielded CD45RA+ naive and CD45RA-negative memory subsets. This clonotype was sampled from a man between 18 and 35 years old in good health. Some clones in this sample may be carry-over from other donors' samples. The chain combines TRBV6-5 with TRBJ2-7, with D perhaps TRBD2 (6 bases). Input material: naive CD4+ T cells from PBMCs. Subset in this sample: CD45RA+ positively selected. CDR3 nucleotides: TGTGCCAGCAGTTACTCGCGGGCGAGGGCGGGAGAGCAGTACTTC. It is translated as CASSYSRARAGEQYF.